Reported below is one T cell receptor beta chain. The target antigen is unknown. A much larger clone differs from this one at a single base, so this may be a read error. It was with previously described methods and listed TCR primers that bulk TCR libraries were made. TCRdb redid the calling of the PCR reads with MiXCR, one entry per CDR3 protein. Of some 650,000 distinct CDR3 sequences in the sample, just under 20% were seen once. Per germline, CDR1 SEHNR and CDR2 FQNEAQ (reference sequence). This CDR3 has 18 residues. Naive CD8 T cells were sorted, and the gate applied was CD8+CD4-CCR7+CD45RA+. This entry is derived from a study of molecular identifiers for immune sequencing clone quantification. Study-wide results and caveats: Clone sizes could be underestimated for highly expanded clones when identical TCR molecules share a barcode.

The genes are TRBV7-9 and TRBJ2-3, with a tentative D call TRBD2 (7 bases). The source of this sequence is a human donor in good health. Some libraries in this study had Jurkat cell RNA spiked in. Specimen: naive CD8+ T cells from blood, with Jurkat cell RNA spiked in. Subset here: FACS-sorted CD8+CD4-CCR7+CD45RA+ naive T cells. The CDR3 bases are TGTGCCAGCAGCTTCGACATTTCTGGGAGGGGGGGCACAGATACGCAGTGTTTT. It specifies CASSFDISGRGGTDTQCF.